Below, 21 T cell receptor beta chains from the same sample are listed, as sequenced in a study of graft-versus-host responses after intestinal transplantation. No antigen has been assigned to these receptors. Generated by immunoSEQ multiplex PCR, the TCRdb table keeps only in-frame clones and is missing some. Of about 70,000 clones in the sample, roughly 94% are singletons; the top ten hold about 0.56%. The specimen was unstimulated CD8+ T cells sorted from spleen or lymph node cells, collected before intestinal transplant. Receptor source: a human donor who received an intestinal transplant.

This chain joins TRBV15 and TRBJ1-5; perhaps TRBD1 as D (5 bases). CDR1 is LNHNV, CDR2 YYDKDF, per germline (reference sequence). Trimming took 2 bases from V and 1 from J, leaving 12 bases between them. The CDR3 is 16 amino acids. The CDR3 reads CATSRSLGPSNQPQHF. CDR3 nucleotide sequence: TGTGCCACCAGCAGATCCTTGGGACCCAGCAATCAGCCCCAGCATTTT.

This clone was detected once. The chain is built from TRBV14 and TRBJ1-2; no clear D. Germline values: CDR1 SGHDN, CDR2 FVKESK. The V end was cut by 5 bases, the J end by 0 bases, with 10 bases between. This CDR3 is built from 14 residues. The CDR3 loop is CASSVSPTNYGYTF. The CDR3 DNA sequence: TGTGCCAGCAGCGTCAGTCCTACTAACTATGGCTACACCTTC. The variable domain in full, completed from reference TRBV14 and TRBJ1-2, reads EAGVTQFPSHSVIEKGQTVTLRCDPISGHDNLYWYRRVMGKEIKFLLHFVKESKQDESGMPNNRFLAERTGGTYSTLKVQPAELEDSGVYFCASSVSPTNYGYTFGSGTRLTVV.

V and J are TRBV6-5 and TRBJ2-1; D may be TRBD2 (5 bases). CDR1 MNHEY and CDR2 SVGAGI come from the germline V gene. The CDR3 is 14 amino acids. The V end was cut by 4 bases, the J end by 0 bases, with 7 bases between. CDR3 protein: CASSSGSSYNEQFF. Here the CDR3 DNA reads TGTGCCAGCAGTTCGGGGAGCTCCTACAATGAGCAGTTCTTC.

This clone was recorded only once. This chain joins TRBV28 and TRBJ1-3; D unclear. This CDR3 region has 15 residues. Germline V CDR1 and CDR2: MDHEN, SYDVKM. V lost 5 bases to trimming and J lost 1 base, with 12 bases between them. CDR3 nucleotides: TGTGCCAGCAGTGCAGTGGCGGAGTCTGGAAACACCATATATTTT. This codes for CASSAVAESGNTIYF.

This clone was seen just once. J is TRBJ2-5 and V is TRBV5-5, with D tentatively TRBD1 (5 bases). Per the germline V gene, CDR1 is SGHKS and CDR2 is YYEKEE (reference sequence). Deletions cut 0 bases from V and 4 bases from J, with 16 bases between. The CDR3 is 16 residues long. This CDR3 reads CASSLGTAGKGETQYF. Here the CDR3 DNA reads TGTGCCAGCAGCTTGGGTACGGCAGGGAAGGGAGAGACCCAGTACTTC.

Only one count was recorded for this clone. CDR3: CASLGLVSYEQYF. The CDR3 DNA follows: TGTGCCTCGTTGGGGCTAGTCTCCTACGAGCAGTACTTC. The chain is built from TRBV2 and TRBJ2-7; weak D call: TRBD1 (5 bases). Germline V gene lookup returns CDR1 SNHLY and CDR2 FYNNEI. This CDR3 contains 13 residues. The ends were cut back, 11 bases at V and 0 bases at J, with 14 bases in the middle.

This clone has a single count. The V and J genes are TRBV9 and TRBJ2-1; the D is unclear. V lost 3 bases and J lost 14, with 18 bases in between. Germline CDR1 reads SGDLS; CDR2 reads YYNGEE. This CDR3 is 13 amino acids long. The CDR3 nucleotides are TGTGCCAGCAGCGCACCAAACGTTGTCCAAAAGTTCTTC. This sequence encodes CASSAPNVVQKFF.

J is TRBJ2-7 and V is TRBV7-9, with TRBD2 matching over 12 bases. V shed 5 bases and J 6 bases; nucleotides not matched to a gene: 14. The germline V gene encodes CDR1 SEHNR and CDR2 FQNEAQ (reference sequence). This CDR3 region has 17 residues. CDR3 nucleotides: TGTGCCAGCAGCGCCGACTGGGGACTAGCGGGTAAATCCGAGCAGTACTTC. Its protein is CASSADWGLAGKSEQYF.

The chain has TRBV5-1 and TRBJ2-7; D remains unclear. This CDR3 region has 14 residues. The V end was cut by 3 bases, the J end by 1 base, with 11 bases between. Germline V gene lookup returns CDR1 SGHRS and CDR2 YFSETQ. The CDR3, as DNA: TGCGCCAGCAGCTCAGGTTGGCTATCCTACGAGCAGTACTTC. Protein product: CASSSGWLSYEQYF.

The chain links TRBV5-5 to TRBJ1-1; weak D call: TRBD1 (5 bases). V was pared by 6 bases and J by 1 base, with 28 bases between. The CDR3 totals 19 residues. Germline V gene sequence: CDR1 SGHKS, CDR2 YYEKEE (reference sequence). The CDR3 reads CASNDRDYHYNFRNTEAFF. DNA for the CDR3: TGTGCCAGCAACGACCGGGACTATCACTATAATTTTAGGAACACTGAAGCTTTCTTT.

CDR3: CASSTHRADPDGYTF. CDR3 bases: TGTGCCAGTAGCACCCACCGGGCCGACCCGGATGGCTACACCTTC. The chain links TRBV19 to TRBJ1-2, with D uncertain. The germline V and J ends were trimmed by 6 bases and 6 bases, with 20 bases remaining between them. In germline, CDR1 is LNHDA, CDR2 SQIVND (reference sequence). The CDR3 is 15 residues long.

The chain has TRBV19 and TRBJ2-3, with a possible D match to TRBD1 (6 bases). The CDR3 contains 17 residues. The germline V and J ends were trimmed by 4 bases and 2 bases, with 19 bases remaining between them. The germline gives CDR1 LNHDA, CDR2 SQIVND (reference sequence). The CDR3 DNA is TGTGCCAGTAGTACCCCTATGTCTACAGGGATCACAGATACGCAGTATTTT. This sequence encodes CASSTPMSTGITDTQYF.

The rearrangement joins TRBV29-1 to TRBJ1-2, with 7 bases that match TRBD1. The V and J ends lost 5 bases and 8 bases, in that order; junction bases with no gene match: 11. Germline V gene sequence: CDR1 SQVTM, CDR2 ANQGSEA. CDR3 length: 13 amino acids. The CDR3 nucleotides read TGCAGCGTTCAGGGCGACAGGGCGGACGGCTACACCTTC. As protein: CSVQGDRADGYTF.

V usage is TRBV7-6 and J usage is TRBJ2-2; D is unclear. The V end lost 0 bases, the J end lost 1 base, and 3 bases lay between the germline ends. Germline assignment: CDR1 SGHVS and CDR2 FNYEAQ. This CDR3 has 14 residues. CDR3 sequence (DNA): TGTGCCAGCAGCTTAGCGCAGAACACCGGGGAGCTGTTTTTT. It encodes CASSLAQNTGELFF.

V usage is TRBV7-8 and J usage is TRBJ2-7; 11 bases fit TRBD1. V lost 5 bases, J lost 4 bases, and 13 bases stayed unmatched. The CDR3 is 17 residues long. CDR1 and CDR2 from the germline V gene are SGHVS and FQNEAQ. CDR3 DNA sequence: TGTGCCAGCAGCAAAGAGCCGGGACAGGGGGAAGGGTACGAGCAGTACTTC. This translates into CASSKEPGQGEGYEQYF. Full variable domain (remainder filled in from reference TRBV7-8 and TRBJ2-7): GAGVSQSPRYKVAKRGQDVALRCDPISGHVSLFWYQQALGQGPEFLTYFQNEAQLDKSGLPSDRFFAERPEGSVSTLKIQRTQQEDSAVYLCASSKEPGQGEGYEQYFGPGTRLTVT.

For the CDR3, the DNA is TGTGCCACCATAAAGGGCTCCGGCTCCTACAATGAGCAGTTCTTC. It yields the protein CATIKGSGSYNEQFF. This chain joins TRBV15 and TRBJ2-1; D is unresolved. The V gene's germline CDR1 is LNHNV and CDR2 YYDKDF (reference sequence). Trimming stripped 7 bases from V and 0 bases from J, with 13 bases between. There are 15 residues in the CDR3. The full variable domain, in which reference TRBV15 and TRBJ2-1 provide the parts outside the CDR3, is DAMVIQNPRYQVTQFGKPVTLSCSQTLNHNVMYWYQQKSSQAPKLLFHYYDKDFNNEADTPDNFQSRRPNTSFCFLDIRSPGLGDTAMYLCATIKGSGSYNEQFFGPGTRLTVL.

This rearrangement joins TRBV9 to TRBJ2-3; 9 nucleotides match TRBD2. Germline V gene lookup returns CDR1 SGDLS and CDR2 YYNGEE. This CDR3 has 16 residues. The junction had 5 bases not matched to a gene; V was cut back by 0 bases and J by 3 bases. CDR3 coding DNA: TGTGCCAGCAGCGTAGCGGAGCGGGAGGAGACAGATACGCAGTATTTT. It codes for CASSVAEREETDTQYF.

This clone was detected once. This chain connects TRBV9 to TRBJ2-2; no definite D call. This CDR3 is built from 16 residues. V gave up 4 bases and J gave up 4 bases, with 17 bases separating them. Germline CDR1 is SGDLS and CDR2 is YYNGEE. The CDR3 nucleotides are TGTGCCAGCAGCCATAACCGGATTAAATCCACCGGGGAGCTGTTTTTT. Amino acid sequence: CASSHNRIKSTGELFF.

This chain connects TRBV11-2 to TRBJ2-7; possibly TRBD1 or TRBD2 for D (5 bases each). Trimming shortened V by 1 base and J by 5 bases, and 9 bases separated the two germline ends. This CDR3 comprises 13 residues. Germline V CDR1 and CDR2: SGHAT, FQNNGV. CDR3 sequence (DNA): TGTGCCAGCAGCTTAGCATGGGGGAACGAGCAGTACTTC. It specifies CASSLAWGNEQYF.

The genes are TRBV9 and TRBJ2-2; D call uncertain. The germline V gene has CDR1 SGDLS and CDR2 YYNGEE. This CDR3 spans 15 amino acids. Trimming removed 0 bases at V and 1 base at J, with 7 bases between. The CDR3: CASSVGSLNTGELFF. In DNA, the CDR3 is TGTGCCAGCAGCGTAGGGTCCTTGAACACCGGGGAGCTGTTTTTT.

In regard to this clone: Additional DNA sequences in this sample encode the identical CDR3. This chain uses TRBV27 with TRBJ2-1; TRBD1 agrees at 10 bases. Looked up from germline, CDR1 is MNHEY and CDR2 is SMNVEV (reference sequence). The CDR3 is 15 amino acids. The junction had 12 bases not matched to a gene; V was cut back by 7 bases and J by 9 bases. The CDR3 loop reads CASTLLGTGASEQFF. In DNA, the CDR3 is TGTGCCAGCACCCTTTTAGGGACAGGGGCAAGTGAGCAGTTCTTC.